This TCR beta chain was identified during a study of T cells in Graves' hyperthyroidism and ophthalmopathy. General study findings and limits: Also found in blood were most expanded thyroid clonotypes above 0.001.

RNA transcripts provided the source from which TCR beta CDR3 regions were amplified. First-round RT-PCR targeting the TCR CDR3 was performed with the HTBI primer set. TCRdb re-called the multiplex PCR reads with MiXCR, one entry per CDR3 protein. This table has 360,000 or so distinct CDR3 sequences, over 12% appearing once. The CDR3 is 13 amino acids. V lost 11 bases to trimming and J lost 8 bases, with 19 bases between them. Individuals with ophthalmopathy presented a Clinical Activity Score of at least 3, a NOSPECS grade of at least 4 and a duration under 3 months. Uncontrolled infection, other autoimmune disease, pregnancy or lactation barred patients from enrollment. About this clonotype itself: Its target is not known.

V is TRBV12-3 or TRBV12-4 and J is TRBJ2-1; maybe TRBD2 (6 bases). This sequence was found in a woman aged 60 to 75 with Graves' ophthalmopathy. The source material was blood. The CDR3 bases are TGTGCCTGCCGGAGGGACGGAGGCGATGAGCAGTTCTTC. Translating gives CACRRDGGDEQFF.